This T cell receptor beta chain was found in a study of T cells after posttransplantation cyclophosphamide (dated by TCRdb to the mid-2010s). Regarding the research as a whole: The study tracked T cell repertoire reconstitution by TRB sequencing after myeloablative bone marrow transplantation using posttransplantation cyclophosphamide as GVHD prophylaxis. Blood from every one of the approximately 36 PTCy patients who had 1-year posttransplant specimens underwent TRB sequencing. In 3 patients, up to about 3 additional blood samples taken between 2 and 5.2 years after transplant also underwent TRB sequencing, as did pretransplant blood from a handful of patients. Public TRB sequences were checked against a database of over 3,500 sequences associated with responses to pathogens, tumor antigens, self-antigens and alloantigens. Antigen receptor sequencing was done on samples from some 40 PTCy-treated patients and from over 15 related bone marrow donors of those patients. Because TRA and TRB clonality correlated tightly in 10 or so samples, the subsequent TCR analyses were limited to TRB only.

Genomic DNA was used for TRB sequencing, which was performed with the immunoSEQ assay at survey resolution or with the hsTCRB kit. The paper's data handling went like this. The immunoSEQ software handled the initial read processing, while the LymphoSeq R package was used for the repertoire analyses. For each TRB dataset, clonality was calculated as 1 minus normalized Shannon entropy, and the Gini coefficient was computed as well. To infer phenotypes in unsorted samples, TRB sequences from sorted subsets of the recipient or donor were mapped onto unsorted samples from the same recipient. Held by TCRdb, this immuneACCESS table contains in-frame sequences only and omits some clones. Under half of the omission traces to an unresolved V gene where checked; the cause of the rest is unknown. V, J and clone size reflect that table, while D and trimming were determined from the DNA. The sample table records roughly 7,300 clones; more than 90% of these occur just once. The ten top clones hold over 3.5% of the sample.

Related bone marrow donors provided peripheral blood samples on the day of marrow donation. Peripheral blood and bone marrow mononuclear cells were isolated by Ficoll-Hypaque density centrifugation and were cryopreserved. CD4+ and CD8+ T cells, including naive and memory subsets, were sorted by FACS using a FACSAria II. Taken from the germline V gene, the CDR1 and CDR2 loops are MNHEY and SVGAGI. The V end loses 2 bases and the J end loses 0 bases, and a stretch of 8 bases separates them. The cysteine opens and the phenylalanine closes a CDR3 of 14 amino acids. Only CDR3 DNA remains: 42 bases, in frame from the first base. Findings and caveats that apply to the study as a whole: The TRB repertoires of T cells infiltrating skin or the GI tract showed only limited overlap with the TRB repertoires found in blood. Across under 50 patients, recipient CMV seropositivity and CMV reactivation were highly associated with TRB clonality; PTCy diversity was similar to CNI/methotrexate controls. Donor-recipient similarity was low at 1-2 months but rose over the first year, and later blood repertoires were often dominated by donor CD8+ memory clones.

To note about this clone: Its antigen has not been determined. No much larger clone exists at a distance of one base, and base qualities are not known.

The material sequenced was CD4+ T cells sorted from blood. This chain joins TRBV6-5 to TRBJ2-7, with TRBD1 as a weak D call on 5 bases. This clonotype was sampled from a woman aged 45 to 65 in good health and a related stem cell transplant donor. The DNA sequence reads TGTGCCAGCAGTTACCACAGGACCTCCTACGAGCAGTACTTC. Protein translation: CASSYHRTSYEQYF.